This T cell receptor beta chain comes out of a study of cytomegalovirus exposure and HLA in healthy donors. This clone has a single count. Its antigen is undetermined. Study observations and caveats: Certain sequence variants were highly shared and formed a cluster, and this cluster was likely a sequencing artifact.

The PCR made use of 60 Vbeta and 13 Jbeta primers. Profiled with immunoSEQ multiplex PCR; TCRdb holds only in-frame clones, not every one. The sample has about 79,000 clones, about two thirds seen once; the top ten hold 8.2%. The V end lost 3 bases, the J end lost 5 bases, and 11 bases lay between the germline ends. Germline assignment: CDR1 SGDLS and CDR2 YYNGEE. The CDR3 extends over 13 amino acids. The source material was PBMCs. The chain couples TRBV9 to TRBJ1-1, with a tentative D call TRBD1 (6 bases). The receptor's source is a man aged 55 to 70 in good health and CMV-seronegative. CDR3 amino acids: CASSADTGTEAFF. In DNA, the CDR3 is TGTGCCAGCAGCGCGGACACAGGGACTGAAGCTTTCTTT.